The clone carrying this T cell receptor (beta chain) was counted ten times or more. These data belong to a study of molecular identifiers for immune sequencing clone quantification. Bulk TCR libraries used previously described methods and listed TCR primers. Each CDR3 protein gets one entry after TCRdb re-called the PCR reads with MiXCR. The repertoire holds 60,000 to 70,000 distinct CDR3 sequences, with around 18% as singletons. Sequencing was performed on naive CD8+ T cells from blood, with Jurkat cell RNA spiked in. The subset denotes: FACS-sorted CD8+CD4-CCR7+CD45RA+ naive T cells. This receptor was identified in a human donor in good health. Some libraries in this study had Jurkat cell RNA spiked in.

CDR3 loop: CASSLAFVAGVPDTQYF. In DNA form, the CDR3 reads TGCGCCAGCAGCTTGGCCTTCGTAGCGGGAGTGCCAGATACGCAGTATTTT. The chain links TRBV5-1 to TRBJ2-3, with 9 bases that match TRBD2. With V trimmed by 0 bases and J by 4 bases, 9 bases remained unmatched. The CDR3 covers 17 residues. Germline CDR1 reads SGHRS; CDR2 reads YFSETQ.